The T cell receptor (beta chain) described here comes from a study of ipilimumab plus nivolumab after autologous stem cell transplantation. Study background: The DLBCL group included primary refractory and relapsed cases.

TCRdb's copy holds only in-frame clones and misses some; the assay was immunoSEQ multiplex PCR. The top ten hold 28% of the sample, which has 12,000 or so clones, roughly two thirds seen once. CDR1 SQVTM and CDR2 ANQGSEA come from the germline V gene. V was trimmed by 1 base and J by 0 bases, leaving 18 bases between them. The CDR3 consists of 17 residues. This sequence was found in a male donor with diffuse large B-cell lymphoma. The rearrangement joins TRBV29-1 to TRBJ1-1; no clear D. The input for sequencing was PBMCs, taken in a trial of ipilimumab plus nivolumab as post-transplant consolidation. The CDR3: CSVEALNLDKMNTEAFF. The CDR3 DNA follows: TGCAGCGTTGAAGCCCTCAATCTCGACAAGATGAACACTGAAGCTTTCTTT.